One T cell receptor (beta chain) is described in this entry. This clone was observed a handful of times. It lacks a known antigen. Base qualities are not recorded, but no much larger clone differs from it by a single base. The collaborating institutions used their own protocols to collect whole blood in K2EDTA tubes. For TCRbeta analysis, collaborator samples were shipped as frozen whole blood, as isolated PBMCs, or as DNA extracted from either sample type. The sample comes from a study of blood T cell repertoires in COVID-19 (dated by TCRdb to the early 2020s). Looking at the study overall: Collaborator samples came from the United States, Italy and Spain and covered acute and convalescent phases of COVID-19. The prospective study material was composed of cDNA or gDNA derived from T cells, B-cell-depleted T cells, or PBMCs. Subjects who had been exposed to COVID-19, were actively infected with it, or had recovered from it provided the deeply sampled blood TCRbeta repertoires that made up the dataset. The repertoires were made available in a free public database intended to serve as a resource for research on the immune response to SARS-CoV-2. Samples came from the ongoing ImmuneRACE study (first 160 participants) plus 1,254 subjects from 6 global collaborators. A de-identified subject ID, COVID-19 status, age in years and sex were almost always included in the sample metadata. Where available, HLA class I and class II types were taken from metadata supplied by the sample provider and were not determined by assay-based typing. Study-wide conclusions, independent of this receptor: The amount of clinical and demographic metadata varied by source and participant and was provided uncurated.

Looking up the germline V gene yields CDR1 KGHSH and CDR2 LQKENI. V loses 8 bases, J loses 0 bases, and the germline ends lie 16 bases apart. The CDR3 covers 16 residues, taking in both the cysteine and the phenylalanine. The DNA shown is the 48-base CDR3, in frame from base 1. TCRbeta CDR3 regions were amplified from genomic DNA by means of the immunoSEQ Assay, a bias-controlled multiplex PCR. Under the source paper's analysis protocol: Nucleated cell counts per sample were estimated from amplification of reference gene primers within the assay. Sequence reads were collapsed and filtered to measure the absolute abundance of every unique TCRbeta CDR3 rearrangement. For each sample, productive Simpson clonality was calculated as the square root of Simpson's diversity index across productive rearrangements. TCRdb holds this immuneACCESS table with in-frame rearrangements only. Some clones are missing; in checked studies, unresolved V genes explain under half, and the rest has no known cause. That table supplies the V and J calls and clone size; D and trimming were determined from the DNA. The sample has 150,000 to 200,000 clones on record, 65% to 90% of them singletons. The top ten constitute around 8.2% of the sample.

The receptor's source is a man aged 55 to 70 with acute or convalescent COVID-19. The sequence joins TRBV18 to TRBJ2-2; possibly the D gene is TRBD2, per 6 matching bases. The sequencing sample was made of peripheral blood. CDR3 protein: CASLTGSGSNTGELFF. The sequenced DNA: TGTGCCAGCCTCACCGGTAGCGGATCGAACACCGGGGAGCTGTTTTTT.